Reported below is one TCR beta chain. This clonotype was picked up a small number of times. Its antigen remains undetermined. One base away there is no much larger clone; base qualities are not given. This entry is derived from a study of T-cell memory formation after mild COVID-19 (dated by TCRdb to the early 2020s). Background on the whole study: TCR sequence clusters from the two donors were found to be largely donor specific. In a couple of donors, T-cell clones that expanded and contracted after mild COVID-19 were tracked by sequencing TCRalpha and TCRbeta repertoires over time. The cohort was made up of two young adult volunteers, one female and one male, who were previously healthy.

Trimmed from V: 6 bases; trimmed from J: 6 bases; junction bases lacking a gene match: 15. Spanning cysteine to phenylalanine, the CDR3 consists of 16 amino acids. CDR3 DNA only is kept here, 48 bases in frame from base 1. Reads for this sample came from an Illumina NovaSeq 6000. TCRalpha and TCRbeta cDNA libraries were constructed by 5'RACE with constant-segment primers, with sample barcodes and unique molecular identifiers being introduced. Trizol reagent was used to extract RNA from every sample. Amplification of the libraries took two PCR steps, and the second step added a second sample barcode plus Illumina TruSeq adapters. Sequencing of the libraries was done on an Illumina NovaSeq, producing 2 x 150 bp paired-end reads. The study's processing was this. Reads were demultiplexed and collapsed into UMI-guided consensus sequences with migec v1.2.7. Using mixcr v2.1.11, UMI consensuses were aligned to TRA and TRB V and J templates and then assembled into clonotypes. A clonotype was counted as expanded or contracted only if both edgeR and NoisET called the change significant, with noise models trained on biological replicates. edgeR calls used a false discovery rate-adjusted p below 0.01 and a log2 fold-change threshold of 1. As an exploratory analysis of dynamics, PCA with hierarchical clustering was applied to max-normalized trajectories of the 1000 most abundant clonotypes. Each responding clone was given a CD4 or CD8 phenotype based on the CD4+ and CD8+ repertoires, which had been sequenced separately. The public reads were reprocessed in TCRdb via fastp at Q25 and MiXCR, keeping in-frame beta chains. Each CDR3 protein gets just one entry, which takes the most common genes and DNA from the rows behind it. These V and J calls originate from TCRdb's pipeline instead of the authors' own analysis. The sample data list 400,000 to 500,000 distinct CDR3 sequences, and 15% to 25% of these were observed just once. The leading ten clones occupy roughly 8.4% of the sample.

PBMCs were isolated by Ficoll-Paque density gradient centrifugation. The research as a whole found: Whether the second-wave clones peaking on day 37 were SARS-CoV-2 specific was not confirmed. Contracting CD4+ clones appeared mostly in the CM and EM memory subsets, whereas CD8+ clones were enriched in EMRA. Some responding clones were found in pre-infection memory, which suggests that pre-existing cross-reactive memory T cells took part in the SARS-CoV-2 response. The study included only a couple of mild cases, and larger cohorts that include severe cases with pre-infection samples were judged to be necessary. From day 15 to 85, contracting clones showed balanced CD4/CD8 phenotypes, whereas a second wave of clones that expanded from day 15 to 37 leaned towards CD4+.

Sequenced: PBMCs or a T cell subset sorted from them (not recorded which). The rearrangement joined TRBV12-3 or TRBV12-4 to TRBJ2-7; 9 junctional bases match TRBD2. This clonotype was sampled from an adult woman who had mild COVID-19 (a few samples of this study predate the infection). The sample titles of this study are shuffled in the database, so cell type and time point are left out; the donor was told from shared clones. The bases are TGTGCCAGCAGCCCCTCGGGGCTAGCGGGAAGCCGCGAGCAGTACTTC. This yields the protein CASSPSGLAGSREQYF.